This T cell receptor (beta chain) was sequenced in a study of T cells after yellow fever vaccination. Turning to the study itself: Fractions of low cell number were prepared using SMART-Seq v4 Ultra Low Input.

The CDR3 is 15 residues long. Each CDR3 protein gets one entry after TCRdb re-called the 5' RACE reads with MiXCR. The sample includes about 630,000 distinct CDR3 sequences, more than 9% seen only once; the top ten take more than 12%. This sequence was found in a man aged 25 to 40 who received the YFV17D yellow fever vaccine. The material sequenced was PBMCs, taken on the day of the yellow fever booster vaccination. The V gene is TRBV21-1, the J gene TRBJ2-5; the table's D call of TRBD2 was not tested on the DNA. TRBV21-1 is designated a pseudogene. The CDR3 region is CATKRAGGYQETQYF. The CDR3 DNA follows: TGTGCCACCAAGCGAGCGGGAGGGTACCAAGAGACCCAGTACTTC.